This T cell receptor (beta chain) was obtained from a study of shared clonotypes between healthy human individuals. Study-wide results and caveats: The study found 4.5% to 6% of naive CD4 clonotypes shared across a few donors.

The method was immunoSEQ multiplex PCR; TCRdb's version includes in-frame clones alone and lacks a portion of them. The table records about 1.1 million clones, around 77% of them present only once. V was cut by 5 bases and J by 5 bases, with 18 bases left in between. This CDR3 contains 15 residues. In germline, CDR1 is LNHDA, CDR2 SQIVND (reference sequence). On this clone: The antigen remains unidentified.

The sequenced material came from memory CD4+ T cells from PBMCs. Specified subset: CD45RA-negative fraction. The clonotype was recovered from a man between 18 and 29 years old in good health. Some clones in this sample may be carry-over from other donors' samples. The J gene is TRBJ1-1, the V gene TRBV19; D is perhaps TRBD1 (6 bases). CDR3 in amino acids: CASSPRGRGWTEAFF. CDR3 bases: TGTGCCAGTAGTCCCCGAGGCAGGGGTTGGACTGAAGCTTTCTTT.